A selection of T cell receptor beta chains follows, all from one sample in a study of blood T cells in healthy people across ages. TCRdb passed the 5' RACE reads through MiXCR, listing each CDR3 protein once. The profile shows about 1,400,000 distinct CDR3 sequences, 42% of them singletons. Specimen: blood. The receptors were sampled from a woman under 30 in good health. The CDR3 runs from the conserved cysteine through the conserved F or W. A D gene is named only where the DNA matches it firmly. Only some rows state a clone size, as once, few, many or a class for expanded clones.

j_call clone_size v_call d_call cdr3_nt cdr3_aa
TRBJ1-6 . TRBV7-2 . TGTGCCAGCAGCTTAGTGGTAGGGGTGGATTCACCCCTCCACTTT CASSLVVGVDSPLHF
TRBJ2-5 . TRBV4-1 . TGCGCCAGCAGCCGCCCCTTAGGCAATGAGCAGTACTTC CASSRPLGNEQYF
TRBJ1-2 . TRBV2 . TGTGCCAGCAGCCTTGCCCCGCATGGGGATTATGGCTACACCTTC CASSLAPHGDYGYTF
TRBJ2-1 . TRBV5-1 TRBD1 TGCGCCAGCAGCGTTGTACCGGGACAGGGATCAAATGAGCAGTTCTTC CASSVVPGQGSNEQFF
TRBJ2-7 few TRBV12-3/TRBV12-4 . TGTGCCAGCAGCCGGATAGGTCAGCAGTACTTC CASSRIGQQYF
TRBJ2-3 . TRBV9 TRBD1 TGTGCCAGCAGCGTCGATGCCGGGACAGGGGCAGATACGCAGTATTTT CASSVDAGTGADTQYF
TRBJ2-4 . TRBV6-5 . TGTGCCAGCAGGGGACCCAAAAACATTCAGTACTTC CASRGPKNIQYF
TRBJ2-3 few TRBV20-1 TRBD2 TGCAGCGCCCTAAGGGTAGCGGGAGGGCCAGATACGCAGTATTTT CSALRVAGGPDTQYF
TRBJ1-5 . TRBV6-6 . TGTGCCAGCAGGTCTCAGGCAGATAGCAATCAGCCCCAGCATTTT CASRSQADSNQPQHF
TRBJ2-1 . TRBV10-3 TRBD2 TGTGCCATCAGTGAACGGGAGGCCTACTACAATGAGCAGTTCTTC CAISEREAYYNEQFF
TRBJ1-1 . TRBV6-6 TRBD1 TGTGCCAGCGACAGGGGAGGAGCCGAAGCTTTCTTT CASDRGGAEAFF
TRBJ2-1 . TRBV24-1 TRBD2 TGTGCCACCAGTGATCTGGGGGAGATTAGCGGGGGAACTCAGTTCTTC CATSDLGEISGGTQFF
TRBJ2-7 few TRBV7-2 . TGTGCCAGCAGTCCTTGGGGGCGCGAGCAGTACTTC CASSPWGREQYF
TRBJ2-1 few TRBV7-2 . TGTGCCAGCAGTCTGGGAGGAGCTGGTAGAAATGAGCAGTTCTTC CASSLGGAGRNEQFF
TRBJ1-4 . TRBV5-6 . TGTGCCAGCAGCTCGACACCACAGGGCGGAAATGAAAAACTGTTTTTT CASSSTPQGGNEKLFF
TRBJ1-4 . TRBV2 . TGTGCCAGCAGACCCGAAGGCCTAACTAATGAAAAACTGTTTTTT CASRPEGLTNEKLFF
TRBJ1-2 . TRBV6-5 . TGTGCCAGCAGCCCCAGGGTCCCTCGGGAAGGCTACACCTTC CASSPRVPREGYTF
TRBJ1-1 . TRBV3-1 . TGTGCCAGCAGCCAAGATACGGGCATTACGGGTGAAGCTTTCTTT CASSQDTGITGEAFF
TRBJ2-7 . TRBV3-1 . TGTGCCAGCATCCATTCGACCACTAGCAGGGAGCAGTACTTC CASIHSTTSREQYF
TRBJ2-5 . TRBV19 . TGTGCCAGTAGTACCAATTCTGACAATGAGCAGTACTTC CASSTNSDNEQYF
TRBJ2-7 . TRBV7-2 TRBD1 TGTGCCAGCAGCCCTCGGGACAGACACTACGAGCAGTACTTC CASSPRDRHYEQYF
TRBJ2-7 few TRBV6-1 . TGTGCCAGCAGTGTAAGCAGGGAATACGAGCAGTACTTC CASSVSREYEQYF
TRBJ2-3 many TRBV7-2 . TGTGCCAGCAGCTTAGGGGGCTCCGATACGCAGTATTTT CASSLGGSDTQYF
TRBJ2-5 . TRBV5-1 TRBD1 TGCGCCAGCAGCTCGGGACAGGAGTACCAAGAGACCCAGTACTTC CASSSGQEYQETQYF
TRBJ2-1 . TRBV15 . TGTGCCACCAGCACGAGCAATGAGCAGTTCTTC CATSTSNEQFF
TRBJ2-5 few TRBV29-1 . TGCAGCGTTGGGTGGGATGAGCAGTACTTC CSVGWDEQYF
TRBJ2-7 . TRBV20-1 . TGCAGTGTAGGGGGACGGATCTACGAGCAGTACTTC CSVGGRIYEQYF
TRBJ2-1 . TRBV10-3 TRBD2 TGTGCCACCGAGTCGGGGCTAGCGGGAGTAAGTGAGCAGTTCTTC CATESGLAGVSEQFF
TRBJ1-1 . TRBV6-5 . TGTGCCAGCAATGGAGGGGAGAGTTTGAACACTGAAGCTTTCTTT CASNGGESLNTEAFF
TRBJ1-4 . TRBV6-6 TRBD1 TGTGCCAGCAGTTACGGACAGGACTATGAAAAACTGTTTTTT CASSYGQDYEKLFF
TRBJ1-4 . TRBV29-1 . TGCAGCGCCTGGGAGGGACCCAGTAATGAAAAACTGTTTTTT CSAWEGPSNEKLFF